The source of this T cell receptor beta chain is a study of shared clonotypes between healthy human individuals. General study findings and limits: Generation probabilities were higher for clonotypes shared across all four sorted-subset donors than for unshared ones.

Germline V gene lookup returns CDR1 LGHNA and CDR2 YSLEER. V shed 4 bases, J shed 3 bases, and the junction held 8 bases outside the gene matches. This CDR3 has 15 residues. In regard to this clone: As yet, its antigen is unknown. This CDR3 is also generated by other DNA sequences in the sample.

Clones were sequenced by immunoSEQ multiplex PCR, and TCRdb holds only the in-frame ones, with some missing. Of about 2.1 million clones in the sample, around 93% were seen once. The naive CD8 fraction comprised CD45RO-negative cells positively selected for CCR7 and excluded terminally differentiated effector memory CD45RA+ cells. The sequence was obtained from a young man in good health. Some clones in this sample may be carry-over from other donors' samples. This chain links TRBV4-3 with TRBJ2-7; 8 bases line up with TRBD1. Sequenced input: naive CD8+ T cells from PBMCs. The CDR3 DNA sequence: TGCGCCAGCAGCCTTCACAGGGACAGGAGCTACGAGCAGTACTTC. Protein product: CASSLHRDRSYEQYF.